A single sample gave rise to the 6 T cell receptor beta chains below, sequenced in a study of Graves' ophthalmopathy and Graves' hyperthyroidism. RNA transcripts served as template for amplifying TCR beta CDR3 sequences. Second-round multiplex PCR came after a first-round RT-PCR that employed HTBI primers. TCRdb independently ran MiXCR on the multiplex PCR reads; one entry per CDR3 protein. Of around 400,000 distinct CDR3 sequences in the sample, 18% were seen once. The sample was peripheral blood. The receptors stem from a woman aged 18-29 years with Graves' ophthalmopathy.

This clonotype was observed many times. J is TRBJ2-5 and V is TRBV2; no firm D call. From germline, CDR1 is SNHLY and CDR2 FYNNEI. There are 13 residues in the CDR3. Trimming shortened V by 3 bases and J by 5 bases, and 10 bases separated the two germline ends. The CDR3 sequence is CASSDRRSETQYF. The CDR3 nucleotides are TGTGCCAGCAGTGACAGACGGAGTGAGACCCAGTACTTC.

In its sample, this clonotype was seen many times. CDR3 coding DNA: TGTGCCAGCAGCTTTTCCCCCTTGGCGGGGGAGACCCAGTACTTC. Encoded protein: CASSFSPLAGETQYF. The chain is built from TRBV7-2 and TRBJ2-5, with D perhaps TRBD2 (6 bases). The germline V and J ends were trimmed by 3 bases and 5 bases, with 16 bases remaining between them. The CDR3 covers 15 residues. Germline V gives CDR1 SGHTA, CDR2 FQGNSA.

This clonotype has ten or more counts. The chain carries TRBV5-1 and TRBJ2-7; D remains ambiguous. V was clipped by 6 bases and J by 2 bases, with 18 bases between them. Looked up from germline, CDR1 is SGHRS and CDR2 is YFSETQ. The CDR3 extends over 15 amino acids. The CDR3, as DNA: TGCGCCAGCAAAAGATACACGGAAGAGACCTACGAGCAGTACTTC. It encodes CASKRYTEETYEQYF.

In this sample, this clonotype turned up many times. The chain has TRBV12-3 or TRBV12-4 and TRBJ2-2; 7 positions match TRBD1. With V trimmed by 4 bases and J by 1 base, 3 bases remained unmatched. CDR3 length: 15 residues. CDR3 in amino acids: CASSSRQGNTGELFF. CDR3 DNA sequence: TGTGCCAGCAGTTCTCGACAGGGGAACACCGGGGAGCTGTTTTTT.

J is TRBJ2-7 and V is TRBV19; no clear D gene. V dropped 6 bases and J dropped 2 bases, with 20 bases sitting between them. The CDR3 length is 16 residues. Germline lookup yields CDR1 LNHDA and CDR2 SQIVND (reference sequence). CDR3 bases: TGTGCCAGTAGCGACCAAGGGATAGACCGGGCCTACGAGCAGTACTTC. As protein: CASSDQGIDRAYEQYF.

Many counts were recorded for this clonotype. The chain employs TRBV5-1 and TRBJ2-2, with 13 bases matching TRBD2. This CDR3 has 18 amino acids. J lost 1 base, V lost 4 bases, and 7 bases had no gene match. From germline, CDR1 is SGHRS and CDR2 YFSETQ. CDR3 sequence (DNA): TGCGCCAGCAGCCTCGCCACTAGCGGGAGGGGGAACACCGGGGAGCTGTTTTTT. This codes for CASSLATSGRGNTGELFF.